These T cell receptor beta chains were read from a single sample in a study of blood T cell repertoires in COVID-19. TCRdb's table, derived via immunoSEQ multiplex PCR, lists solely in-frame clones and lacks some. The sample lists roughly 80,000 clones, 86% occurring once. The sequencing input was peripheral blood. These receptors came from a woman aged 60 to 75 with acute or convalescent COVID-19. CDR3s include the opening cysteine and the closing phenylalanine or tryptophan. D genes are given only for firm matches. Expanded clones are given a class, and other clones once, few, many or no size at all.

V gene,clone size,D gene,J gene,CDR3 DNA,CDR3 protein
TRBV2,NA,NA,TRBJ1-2,TGTGCCAGCAGTACTCGGGGTTTGGGCTACACCTTC,CASSTRGLGYTF
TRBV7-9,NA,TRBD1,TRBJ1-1,TGTGCCAGCAGCCCAATACCCGGACAGGGTATGAACACTGAAGCTTTCTTT,CASSPIPGQGMNTEAFF
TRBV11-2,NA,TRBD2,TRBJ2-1,TGTGCCAGCAGTCGTACTAGCGGGCGTTACAATGAGCAGTTCTTC,CASSRTSGRYNEQFF
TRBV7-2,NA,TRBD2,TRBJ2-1,TGTGCCAGCAGCTTAATGGTAGGGCGGGGGGCCCTAAATGAGCAGTTCTTC,CASSLMVGRGALNEQFF
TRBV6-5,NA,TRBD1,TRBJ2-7,TGTGCCAGCAGTTACCGACCGGGACAGGGATACGAGCAGTACTTC,CASSYRPGQGYEQYF
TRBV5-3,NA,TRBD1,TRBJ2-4,TGTGCCAGAAGCTTGCGCAGACAGGGGGCGAGGTACTTC,CARSLRRQGARYF
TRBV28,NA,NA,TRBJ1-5,TGTGCCAGCGGAGTCTCCTGGGCGGGAGGGTATCAGCCCCAGCATTTT,CASGVSWAGGYQPQHF
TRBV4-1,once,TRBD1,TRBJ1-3,TGCGCCAGCAGCCAAATCAGGCAGGGGGGATCTGGAAACACCATATATTTT,CASSQIRQGGSGNTIYF
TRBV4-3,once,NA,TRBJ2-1,TGCGCCAGCAGCCAAACGAGGGGGTATGAGCAGTTCTTC,CASSQTRGYEQFF
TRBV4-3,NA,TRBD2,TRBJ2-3,TGCGCCAGCAGCACAATGACTAGCGGGGGCACAGATACGCAGTATTTT,CASSTMTSGGTDTQYF
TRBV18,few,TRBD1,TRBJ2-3,TGTGCCAGCTCACCACCGGGACAGGGGACAGATACGCAGTATTTT,CASSPPGQGTDTQYF
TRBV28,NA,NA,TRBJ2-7,TGTGCCAGTTGGACTATTAGAGGGGAGCAGTACTTC,CASWTIRGEQYF